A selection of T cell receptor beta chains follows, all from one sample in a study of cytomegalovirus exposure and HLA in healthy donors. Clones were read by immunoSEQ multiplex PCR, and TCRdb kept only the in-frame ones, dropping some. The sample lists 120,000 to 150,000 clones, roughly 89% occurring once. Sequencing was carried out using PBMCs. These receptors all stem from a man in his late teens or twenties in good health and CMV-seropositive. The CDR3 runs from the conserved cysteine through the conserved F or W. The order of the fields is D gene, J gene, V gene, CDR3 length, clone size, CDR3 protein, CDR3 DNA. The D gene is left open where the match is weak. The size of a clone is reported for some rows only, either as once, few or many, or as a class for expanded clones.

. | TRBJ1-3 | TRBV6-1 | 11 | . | CAGRVADTIYF | TGTGCCGGGAGGGTGGCGGACACCATATATTTT
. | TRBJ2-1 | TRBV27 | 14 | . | CASSWGRTYNEQFF | TGTGCCAGCAGTTGGGGGAGGACCTACAATGAGCAGTTCTTC
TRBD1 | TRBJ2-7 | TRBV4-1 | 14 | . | CASSQGQGKSEQYF | TGCGCCAGCAGCCAAGGACAGGGGAAAAGCGAGCAGTACTTC
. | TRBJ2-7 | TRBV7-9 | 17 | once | CASSLGHSGTLSYEQYF | TGTGCCAGCAGCTTAGGTCACTCCGGGACACTCTCCTACGAGCAGTACTTC
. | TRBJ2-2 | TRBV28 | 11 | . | CASQNTGELFF | TGTGCTAGCCAGAACACCGGGGAGCTGTTTTTT
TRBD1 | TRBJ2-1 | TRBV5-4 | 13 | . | CASRDRGGNEQFF | TGTGCCAGCAGGGACAGGGGAGGCAATGAGCAGTTCTTC
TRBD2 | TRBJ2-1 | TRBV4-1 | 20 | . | CASSPRTSGTHEALYNEQFF | TGCGCCAGCAGCCCGAGGACTAGCGGGACCCATGAGGCGCTCTACAATGAGCAGTTCTTC
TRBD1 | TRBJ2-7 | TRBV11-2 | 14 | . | CASTQRDRGHEQYF | TGTGCCAGCACCCAAAGGGACAGGGGCCACGAGCAGTACTTC
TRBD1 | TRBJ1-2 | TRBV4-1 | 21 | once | CASSQDRDGRGHVYGDYGYTF | TGCGCCAGCAGCCAAGATCGGGACGGCAGGGGGCACGTTTACGGCGACTATGGCTACACCTTC
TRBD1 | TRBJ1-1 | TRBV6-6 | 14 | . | CASSYLGGAAEAFF | TGTGCCAGCAGTTACTTAGGGGGCGCGGCTGAAGCTTTCTTT
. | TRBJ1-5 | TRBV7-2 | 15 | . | CASSSRQNSNQPQHF | TGTGCCAGCAGCTCCAGACAGAATAGCAATCAGCCCCAGCATTTT
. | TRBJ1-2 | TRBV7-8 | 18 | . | CASSPSRPTTSSLYGYTF | TGTGCCAGCAGCCCCTCGAGGCCTACGACCTCCTCCCTTTATGGCTACACCTTC
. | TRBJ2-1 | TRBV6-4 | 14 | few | CASSDEEGGNEQFF | TGTGCCAGCAGTGACGAGGAGGGCGGGAATGAGCAGTTCTTC
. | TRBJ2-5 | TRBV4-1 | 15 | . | CASSQGPGHQETQYF | TGCGCCAGCAGCCAAGGACCAGGGCACCAAGAGACCCAGTACTTC
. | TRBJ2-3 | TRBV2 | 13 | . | CASRGQPTDTQYF | TGTGCCAGCAGAGGACAACCAACAGATACGCAGTATTTT
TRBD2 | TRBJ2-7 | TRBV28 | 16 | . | CASSFSSGGTSYEQYF | TGTGCCAGCAGTTTTTCCAGCGGGGGTACCTCCTACGAGCAGTACTTC
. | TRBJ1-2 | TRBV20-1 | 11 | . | CSARDPSGYTF | TGCAGTGCTAGAGATCCTAGCGGCTACACCTTC
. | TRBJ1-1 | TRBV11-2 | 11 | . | CASRGGPEAFF | TGTGCCAGCAGGGGAGGCCCTGAAGCTTTCTTT
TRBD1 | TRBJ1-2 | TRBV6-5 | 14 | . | CASSYRGLGYGYTF | TGTGCCAGCAGTTACAGGGGGCTTGGCTATGGCTACACCTTC
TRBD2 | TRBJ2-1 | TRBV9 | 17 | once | CASSVSLAGAGGGEQFF | TGTGCCAGCAGCGTGAGTCTAGCGGGGGCGGGAGGAGGTGAGCAGTTCTTC
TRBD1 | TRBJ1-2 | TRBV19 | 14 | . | CASSMRDRGLGYTF | TGTGCCAGTAGTATGAGAGACAGGGGGCTTGGCTACACCTTC
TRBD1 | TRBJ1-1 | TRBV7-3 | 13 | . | CASSANRDRQAFF | TGTGCCAGCAGCGCGAACCGGGACAGACAAGCTTTCTTT
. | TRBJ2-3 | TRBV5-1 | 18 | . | CASSLAGWGVSSTDTQYF | TGCGCCAGCAGCTTGGCCGGCTGGGGGGTATCTAGCACAGATACGCAGTATTTT
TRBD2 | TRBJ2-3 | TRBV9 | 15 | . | CASSVTSGSTDTQYF | TGTGCCAGCAGCGTAACTAGCGGGTCCACAGATACGCAGTATTTT
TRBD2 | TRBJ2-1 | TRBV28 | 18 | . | CASSFPSTSGGSYNEQFF | TGTGCCAGCAGTTTCCCCTCTACTAGCGGGGGATCCTACAATGAGCAGTTCTTC
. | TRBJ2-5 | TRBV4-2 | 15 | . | CASSQLSPAEETQYF | TGTGCCAGCAGCCAGTTAAGTCCAGCGGAAGAGACCCAGTACTTC
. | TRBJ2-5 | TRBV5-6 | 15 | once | CASSSRDFGRETQYF | TGTGCCAGCAGCTCCCGGGACTTTGGGCGAGAGACCCAGTACTTC
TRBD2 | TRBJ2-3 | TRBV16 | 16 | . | CASSLLAGGHTDTQYF | TGTGCCAGCAGCCTGCTAGCGGGGGGCCACACAGATACGCAGTATTTT
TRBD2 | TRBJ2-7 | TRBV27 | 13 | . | CASRAGNSYEQYF | TGTGCCAGCAGAGCGGGGAACTCCTACGAGCAGTACTTC
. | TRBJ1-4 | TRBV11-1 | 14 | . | CASSLGLRGEKLFF | TGTGCCAGCAGCTTAGGTCTACGAGGGGAAAAACTGTTTTTT
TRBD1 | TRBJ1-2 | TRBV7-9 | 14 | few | CASSAWDRGYGYTF | TGTGCCAGCAGCGCCTGGGACAGGGGTTATGGCTACACCTTC
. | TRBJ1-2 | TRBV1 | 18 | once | CTSSQEWGRGWVGDGYTF | TGCACCAGCAGCCAAGAGTGGGGCAGGGGCTGGGTTGGGGATGGCTACACCTTC
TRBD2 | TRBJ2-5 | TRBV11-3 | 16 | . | CASSHRTSGNQETQYF | TGTGCCAGCAGCCACCGGACTAGCGGGAATCAAGAGACCCAGTACTTC
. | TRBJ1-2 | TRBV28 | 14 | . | CASSFRGAGAGYTF | TGTGCCAGCAGTTTTCGGGGGGCAGGGGCAGGCTACACCTTC
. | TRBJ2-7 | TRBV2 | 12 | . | CASEARGREQYF | TGTGCCAGCGAGGCCCGGGGGAGGGAGCAGTACTTC
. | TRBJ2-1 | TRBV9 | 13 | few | CASSVAVYNEQFF | TGTGCCAGCAGCGTAGCGGTCTACAATGAGCAGTTCTTC
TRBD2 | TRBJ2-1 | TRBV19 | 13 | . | CASYSGSLGEQFF | TGTGCCAGTTATAGCGGGAGTTTAGGAGAGCAGTTCTTC
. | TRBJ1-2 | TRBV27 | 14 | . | CASSLLGGNYGYTF | TGTGCCAGCAGTTTATTAGGAGGGAACTATGGCTACACCTTC
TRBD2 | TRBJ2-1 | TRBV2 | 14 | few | CASRGEGIYNEQFF | TGTGCCTCTCGAGGGGAGGGGATATACAATGAGCAGTTCTTC
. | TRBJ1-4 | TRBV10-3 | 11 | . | CATTSGEKLFF | TGTGCCACCACGTCGGGTGAAAAACTGTTTTTT
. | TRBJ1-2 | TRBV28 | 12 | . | CASSSGVYGYTF | TGTGCCAGCAGCTCAGGGGTCTATGGCTACACCTTC
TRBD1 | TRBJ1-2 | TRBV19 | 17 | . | CASSMVLRDRGNYGYTF | TGTGCCAGTAGTATGGTTCTCCGGGACAGGGGGAACTATGGCTACACCTTC
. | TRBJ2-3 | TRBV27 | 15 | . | CASSLSKTGTDTQYF | TGTGCCAGCAGTTTATCCAAGACAGGCACAGATACGCAGTATTTT
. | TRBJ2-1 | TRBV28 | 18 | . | CASSSRYNRDTSYNEQFF | TGTGCCAGCAGTAGTCGATATAACCGGGACACCTCCTACAATGAGCAGTTCTTC
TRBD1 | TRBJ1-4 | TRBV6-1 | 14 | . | CASSTSGGSEKLFF | TGTGCCAGCAGTACCTCAGGGGGCAGTGAAAAACTGTTTTTT
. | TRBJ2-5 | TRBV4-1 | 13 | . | CASSRPHEETQYF | TGCGCCAGCTCGCGGCCCCATGAAGAGACCCAGTACTTC
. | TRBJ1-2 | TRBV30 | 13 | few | CAWSPQANYGYTF | TGTGCCTGGAGTCCACAGGCTAACTATGGCTACACCTTC
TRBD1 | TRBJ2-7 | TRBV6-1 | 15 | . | CASSTTGGWPYEQYF | TGTGCCAGCAGTACTACAGGGGGGTGGCCCTACGAGCAGTACTTC
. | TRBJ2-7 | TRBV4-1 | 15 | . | CASSQALSRQAGQYF | TGCGCCAGCAGCCAAGCCTTATCCCGACAGGCGGGGCAGTACTTC
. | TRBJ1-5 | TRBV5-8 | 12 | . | CASSISGQPQHF | TGTGCCAGCAGCATTTCAGGACAGCCCCAGCATTTT
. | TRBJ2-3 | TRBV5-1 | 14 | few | CASSDGHHTDTQYF | TGCGCCAGCAGCGACGGACATCACACAGATACGCAGTATTTT